The T cell receptor (beta chain) described here comes from a study of shared clonotypes between healthy human individuals. Study summary: The study used three CD4 naive, three CD4 memory, two CD8 naive and one CD8 memory plate per donor. Study results and limitations: Non-shared clonotypes displayed generation probabilities falling below those of clonotypes present in all four donors. The authors expected sequencing depth to affect clonotype sharing among donors.

As concerns this clone: Its antigen is unknown.

Investigators spread the genomic DNA of each subset evenly over several immunoSEQ plates. This table comes from immunoSEQ multiplex PCR, and its TCRdb copy is limited to in-frame clones, with some not included. The table records about 2.3 million clones, 85% to 95% of them present only once. The CDR3 consists of 14 residues. The ends were cut back, 5 bases at V and 2 bases at J, with 13 bases in the middle. Germline V gene data show CDR1 as SEHNR and CDR2 as FQNEAQ (reference sequence). The sequence derives from a man younger than 35 in good health. Some clones in this sample may be carry-over from other donors' samples. The J gene is TRBJ2-7, the V gene TRBV7-9; either TRBD1 or TRBD2 may supply D (5 bases each). Input material: naive CD4+ T cells from PBMCs. Stated subset: CD45RA+ positively selected. In nucleotides, the CDR3 is TGTGCCAGCAGCACATGGGGGAGCGCCTACGAGCAGTACTTC. Amino acid sequence: CASSTWGSAYEQYF.